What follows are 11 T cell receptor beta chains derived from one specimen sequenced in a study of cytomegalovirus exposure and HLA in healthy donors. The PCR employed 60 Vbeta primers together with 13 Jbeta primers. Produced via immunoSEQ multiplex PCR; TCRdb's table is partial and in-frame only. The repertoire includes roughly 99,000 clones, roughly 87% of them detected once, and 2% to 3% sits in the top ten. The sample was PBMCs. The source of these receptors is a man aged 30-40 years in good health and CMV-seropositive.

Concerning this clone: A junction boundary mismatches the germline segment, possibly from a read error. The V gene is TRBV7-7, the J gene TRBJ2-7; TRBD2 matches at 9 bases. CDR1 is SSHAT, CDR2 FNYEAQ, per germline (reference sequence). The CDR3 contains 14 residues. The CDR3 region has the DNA TGTGCTAGCAGCTTTAGCGGGGGAGACTACGAGCAGTACTTC. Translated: CASSFSGGDYEQYF. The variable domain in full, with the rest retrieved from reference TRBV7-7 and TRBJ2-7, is GAGVSQSPRYKVTKRGQDVTLRCDPISSHATLYWYQQALGQGPEFLTYFNYEAQPDKSGLPSDRFSAERPEGSISTLTIQRTEQRDSAMYRCASSFSGGDYEQYFGPGTRLTVT.

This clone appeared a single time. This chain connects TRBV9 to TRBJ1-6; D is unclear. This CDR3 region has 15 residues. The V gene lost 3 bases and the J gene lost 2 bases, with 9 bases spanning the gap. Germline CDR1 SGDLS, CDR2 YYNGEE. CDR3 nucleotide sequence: TGTGCCAGCAGCGCGGGTGTCGCCTATAATTCACCCCTCCACTTT. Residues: CASSAGVAYNSPLHF.

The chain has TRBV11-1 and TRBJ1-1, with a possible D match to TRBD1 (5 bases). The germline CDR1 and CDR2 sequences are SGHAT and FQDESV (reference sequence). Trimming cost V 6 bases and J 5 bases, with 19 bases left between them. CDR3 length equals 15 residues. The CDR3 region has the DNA TGTGCCAGCAGTTTGGGGTTAGGGGTTTGGACTGAAGCTTTCTTT. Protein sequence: CASSLGLGVWTEAFF.

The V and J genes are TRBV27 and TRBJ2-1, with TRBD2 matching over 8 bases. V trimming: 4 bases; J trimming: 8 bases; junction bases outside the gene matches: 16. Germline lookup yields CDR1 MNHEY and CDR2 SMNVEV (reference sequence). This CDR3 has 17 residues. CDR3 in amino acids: CASSSAFSGGAGDEQFF. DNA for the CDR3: TGTGCCAGCAGTTCCGCCTTCTCCGGGGGGGCCGGGGATGAGCAGTTCTTC.

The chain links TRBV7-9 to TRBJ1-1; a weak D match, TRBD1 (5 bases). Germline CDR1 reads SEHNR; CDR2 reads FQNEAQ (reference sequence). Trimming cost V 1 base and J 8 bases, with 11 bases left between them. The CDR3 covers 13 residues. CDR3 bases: TGTGCCAGCAGCTTAGAACAGGCCGTGGAAGCTTTCTTT. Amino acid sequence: CASSLEQAVEAFF.

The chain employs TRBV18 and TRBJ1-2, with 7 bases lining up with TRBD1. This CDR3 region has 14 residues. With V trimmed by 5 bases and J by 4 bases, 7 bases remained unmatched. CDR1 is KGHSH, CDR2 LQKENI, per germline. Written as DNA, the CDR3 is TGTGCCAGCTCAGAGATAACAGGGGCCTATGGCTACACCTTC. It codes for CASSEITGAYGYTF.

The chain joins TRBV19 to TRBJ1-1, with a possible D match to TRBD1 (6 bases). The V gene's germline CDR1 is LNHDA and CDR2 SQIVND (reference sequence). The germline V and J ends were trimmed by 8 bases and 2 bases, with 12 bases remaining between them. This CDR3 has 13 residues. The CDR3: CASRGQRNTEAFF. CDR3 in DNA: TGTGCCAGTCGAGGACAGAGAAACACTGAAGCTTTCTTT.

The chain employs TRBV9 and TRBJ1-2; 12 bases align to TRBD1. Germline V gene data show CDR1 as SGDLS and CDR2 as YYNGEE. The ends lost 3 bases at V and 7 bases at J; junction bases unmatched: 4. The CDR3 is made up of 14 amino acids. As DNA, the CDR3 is TGTGCCAGCAGCGCCGGGACAGGGGGCCGTGGCTACACCTTC. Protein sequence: CASSAGTGGRGYTF.

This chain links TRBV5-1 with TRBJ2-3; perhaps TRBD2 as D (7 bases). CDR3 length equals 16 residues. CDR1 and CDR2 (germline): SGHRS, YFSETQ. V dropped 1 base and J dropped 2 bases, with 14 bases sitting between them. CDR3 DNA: TGCGCCAGCAGCTTGTTCACGGGGGGCCCCACAGATACGCAGTATTTT. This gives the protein CASSLFTGGPTDTQYF.

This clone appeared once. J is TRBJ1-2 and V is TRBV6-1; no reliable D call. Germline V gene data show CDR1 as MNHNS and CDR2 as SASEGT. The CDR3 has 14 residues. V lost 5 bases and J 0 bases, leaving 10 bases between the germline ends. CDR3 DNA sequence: TGTGCCAGCAGTCCACCCGGTGCTAACTATGGCTACACCTTC. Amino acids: CASSPPGANYGYTF.

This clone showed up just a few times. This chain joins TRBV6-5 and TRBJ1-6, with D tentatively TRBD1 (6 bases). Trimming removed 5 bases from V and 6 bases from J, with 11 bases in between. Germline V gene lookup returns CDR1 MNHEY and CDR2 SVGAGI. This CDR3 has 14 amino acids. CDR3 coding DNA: TGTGCCAGCAGTAGGACAGCGATTAATTCACCCCTCCACTTT. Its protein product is CASSRTAINSPLHF.